Presented here are 9 T cell receptor beta chains from one specimen sequenced in a study of blood T cell repertoires in COVID-19. Libraries were prepared by immunoSEQ multiplex PCR; TCRdb keeps only in-frame clonotypes and omits some of them. The table lists approximately 200,000 clones, 88% of them singletons. The sample was peripheral blood. These receptors came from a woman in her sixties or seventies with acute or convalescent COVID-19.

This chain links TRBV28 with TRBJ1-4, with 7 bases aligning to TRBD1. The CDR3 loop spans 13 amino acids. Per the germline V gene, CDR1 is MDHEN and CDR2 is SYDVKM. The junction had 6 bases not matched to a gene; V was cut back by 6 bases and J by 8 bases. The CDR3 region is CASRTGVDEKLFF. In DNA, the CDR3 is TGTGCCAGCAGAACAGGGGTGGACGAAAAACTGTTTTTT.

The rearrangement uses TRBV2 and TRBJ2-1; TRBD2 matches 9 bases. The length of the CDR3 is 16 residues. Losses at the gene ends were 6 bases for V and 0 bases for J; bases not matched to a gene: 6. CDR1 and CDR2 (germline): SNHLY, FYNNEI. This CDR3 reads CASSHGLASSYNEQFF. The CDR3 DNA reads as TGTGCCAGCAGCCACGGACTAGCGAGCTCCTACAATGAGCAGTTCTTC.

The genes are TRBV6-5 and TRBJ2-5; 9 bases line up with TRBD2. This CDR3 is 16 amino acids long. CDR1 MNHEY and CDR2 SVGAGI come from the germline V gene. The V and J ends lost 4 bases and 2 bases, in that order; junction bases with no gene match: 8. CDR3 nucleotide sequence: TGTGCCAGCAGTTCCTCCCTAGCGGGGATTCAAGAGACCCAGTACTTC. It yields the protein CASSSSLAGIQETQYF.

V and J are TRBV18 and TRBJ2-7, with 9 bases identical to TRBD1. The junction had 9 bases not matched to a gene; V was cut back by 0 bases and J by 9 bases. CDR1 is KGHSH, CDR2 LQKENI, per germline. The CDR3 has 15 amino acids. CDR3 residues: CASSPPGTGSFGQYF. CDR3 in DNA: TGTGCCAGCTCACCACCCGGGACAGGGAGTTTCGGGCAGTACTTC.

The V gene is TRBV12-2, the J gene TRBJ1-2; the table's D gene call, TRBD1, was not cross checked with the DNA. TRBV12-2 is a pseudogene segment. This CDR3 is built from 16 residues. This chain's CDR3 is CASRDMQQGSGYGYTF. The CDR3 nucleotides are TGTGCAAGTCGCGACATGCAGCAGGGCTCCGGCTATGGCTACACCTTC.

The chain is built from TRBV14 and TRBJ2-5; D perhaps matches TRBD2 (5 bases). V was trimmed by 3 bases and J by 5 bases, leaving 7 bases between them. Germline loops: CDR1 SGHDN, CDR2 FVKESK. This CDR3 is built from 12 residues. CDR3 sequence reads: CASSHWEETQYF. As DNA, the CDR3 is TGTGCCAGCAGCCATTGGGAGGAGACCCAGTACTTC.

The CDR3 spells CASTGEENSPLHF. In nucleotides, the CDR3 is TGCGCCAGCACAGGGGAAGAGAATTCACCCCTCCACTTT. V and J are TRBV10-2 and TRBJ1-6, with D possibly being TRBD1 (6 bases). Germline V gene data show CDR1 as WSHSY and CDR2 as SAAADI. This CDR3 comprises 13 residues. V shed 7 bases and J shed 7 bases, with 11 bases lying between them.

The rearrangement links TRBV9 to TRBJ2-1; 9 positions match TRBD2. The germline CDR1 and CDR2 sequences are SGDLS and YYNGEE. Losses at the gene ends were 0 bases for V and 6 bases for J; bases not matched to a gene: 10. This CDR3 spans 17 amino acids. DNA for the CDR3: TGTGCCAGCAGCGTAGAAGCTAGGCGGGGGGGCACCAATGAGCAGTTCTTC. Its translation is CASSVEARRGGTNEQFF.

V and J are TRBV28 and TRBJ2-7; D is perhaps TRBD2 (6 bases). The V and J ends lost 4 bases and 0 bases respectively, with 22 bases between them. The CDR3 is made up of 18 amino acids. CDR1 and CDR2 (germline): MDHEN, SYDVKM. The CDR3 protein is CASSSNGFRESSSYEQYF. For the CDR3, the DNA is TGTGCCAGCAGTTCAAACGGTTTTCGGGAGTCGAGCTCCTACGAGCAGTACTTC. Full variable domain (remainder filled in from reference TRBV28 and TRBJ2-7): DVKVTQSSRYLVKRTGEKVFLECVQDMDHENMFWYRQDPGLGLRLIYFSYDVKMKEKGDIPEGYSVSREKKERFSLILESASTNQTSMYLCASSSNGFRESSSYEQYFGPGTRLTVT.